The present T cell receptor beta chain was sequenced within a study of identical twins. This clonotype was seen ten or more times. The V end lost 3 bases, the J end lost 3 bases, and 6 bases lay between the germline ends. CDR3 size: 14 residues. TCRdb reprocessed the 5' RACE reads with MiXCR, giving one entry per CDR3 protein. The top ten clones hold 2% to 2.5% of a sample with around 280,000 distinct CDR3 sequences, roughly 8.6% of them seen once. The data were also submitted as part of a second study, on yellow fever vaccine responses in identical twins. From that second work: Twins showed a vaccine T cell response that reportedly seemed partly convergent, partly personalized.

The sample was memory (CD45RO+) T cells sorted from blood. V and J are TRBV12-3 or TRBV12-4 and TRBJ2-6; weak D call: TRBD2 (5 bases). The sequence came from a woman between 18 and 29 years old in good health. The chain's CDR3 is CASSFAGGANVLTF. In DNA form, the CDR3 reads TGTGCCAGCAGTTTTGCGGGTGGGGCCAACGTCCTGACTTTC.